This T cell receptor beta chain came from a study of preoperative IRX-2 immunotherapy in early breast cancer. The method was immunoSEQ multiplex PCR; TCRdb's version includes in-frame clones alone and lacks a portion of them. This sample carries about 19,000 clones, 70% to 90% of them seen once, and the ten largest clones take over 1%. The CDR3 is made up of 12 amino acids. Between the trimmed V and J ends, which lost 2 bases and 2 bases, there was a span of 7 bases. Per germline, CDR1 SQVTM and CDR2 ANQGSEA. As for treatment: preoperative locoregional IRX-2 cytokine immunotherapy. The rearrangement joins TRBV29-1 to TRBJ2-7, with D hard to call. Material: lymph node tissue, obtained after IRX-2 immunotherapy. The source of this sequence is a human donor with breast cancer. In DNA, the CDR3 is TGCAGCGTTGAAACAGTCCCCTACGAGCAGTACTTC. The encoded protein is CSVETVPYEQYF.